This TCR beta chain was obtained from a study of blood T cell repertoires in COVID-19. Background on the study: Samples of COVID-19 (acute and convalescent) were obtained from the United States, Italy and Spain. The cDNA or gDNA used as material had been derived from T cells, B-cell-depleted T cells, or PBMCs.

Per the study methods: Reference gene primer amplification gave estimated nucleated cell counts. Profiling relied on immunoSEQ multiplex PCR, and the TCRdb table lists in-frame clones only, not all of them. V and J calls and clone size follow that table, whereas D and trimming were derived from the DNA. This table holds roughly 200,000 clones, 80% found once. CDR3 length: 13 amino acids. Trimming stripped 3 bases from V and 3 bases from J, with 9 bases between. Per germline, CDR1 DFQATT and CDR2 SNEGSKA (reference sequence). The V and J genes are TRBV20-1 and TRBJ1-5, with D unclear. The sequence was obtained from a man aged 65 to 85 with active or convalescent COVID-19. Sequenced: peripheral blood. The CDR3 DNA reads as TGCAGTGCTAGTGGAGGGCCCAATCAGCCCCAGCATTTT. Amino acids: CSASGGPNQPQHF.